This T cell receptor (beta chain) was identified in a study of T cell responses to AZD1222 COVID-19 vaccine (dated by TCRdb to 2020 to 2022). Study-level background: AZD1222 recipients with second doses at about 4 weeks or about 12 weeks were pooled, because spike-specific TCR depth and breadth did not differ between schedules. TCR sequencing covered over 230 trial participants: 200 to 210 given two doses of AZD1222 and about 26 given two doses of MenACWY control vaccine. Enrollment into the trials was organized by age into subgroups of 18-55, 56-69 and 70-plus years, and those subgroups contained roughly 160, 29 and 62 TCR-sequenced participants, respectively.

The CDR3 regions of human TCRbeta chains were analyzed by immunosequencing. As for the original processing: TCRs in the repertoires were matched against a reference library of SARS-CoV-2-specific TCRs that had been generated with the MIRA antigen-specificity platform. Breadth was defined as the fraction of unique TCRs that were SARS-CoV-2-associated. Depth was defined as the fraction of total T cells that were SARS-CoV-2-associated. Using the MIRA data, every spike-specific TCR was mapped to the spike region that the TCR reacted to and assigned to either a CD4 or a CD8 class. Log10-transformed breadth and depth values were compared by one-way ANOVA with Sidak's multiple comparisons tests. TCRdb limited this immuneACCESS table to in-frame rearrangements with V and J called. A share of clones is missing; checked studies link under half to unresolved V genes, and the rest is unexplained. V, J and clone size derive from that table, while D and trimming were established from the DNA sequence. The sample table shows some 120,000 clones, and more than 80% are seen once. The ten largest make up roughly 5.4% of the sample.

Reading the label with the study, this specimen's time point is: baseline before first vaccination. Samples from vaccinated people were obtained from the UK trials COV001 and COV002, which included a single-blind randomized controlled phase 2/3 trial of AZD1222 (ChAdOx1 nCoV-19) in healthy adults. For TCRbeta chain sequencing, PBMC samples were collected from trial participants at day 0 and at day 28 after the second dose. Study-wide conclusions, independent of this receptor: Nearly half of unique spike-specific TCRs reportedly recognized epitopes outside regions mutated in the B.1.351 and B.1.1.7 variants. Participants were mostly white British, with more females than males. The authors suggested clonal diversity may have been underestimated. The 56-69-year group was small, and its depth increase did not reach significance, likely because of low power. A significant rise in spike-specific TCR breadth and depth was observed after two AZD1222 doses relative to day 0 and relative to MenACWY recipients. Only five to seven AZD1222 recipients were SARS-CoV-2 seropositive at baseline, limiting conclusions about previously exposed vaccinees. No day 14 peak-response samples were available, so repertoires were characterized only after the peak T cell response. CD4 TCRs associated with the vaccine covered the entire spike protein, and the dominant responses were in regions 160-218 and 743-854.

V is shortened by 4 bases, J by 4 bases, and the region joining them spans 4 bases. The CDR3 holds 11 amino acids from the cysteine to the phenylalanine. The kept DNA is CDR3 alone, 33 bases in frame from the first base. The CDR1 and CDR2 encoded by the germline V gene are MNHEY and SVGAGI. Note on this clone: Its antigen remains undetermined. Base qualities are not provided; no much larger clone lies one nucleotide away.

The sample here was peripheral blood, taken on day 0 of AZD1222 vaccination. The chain is assembled from TRBV6-5 and TRBJ2-5; no D gene can be assigned with confidence. The sequence was collected from an adult in good health. The CDR3 protein: CASSSIETQYF. Here is the DNA: TGTGCCAGCAGTTCAATAGAGACCCAGTACTTC.